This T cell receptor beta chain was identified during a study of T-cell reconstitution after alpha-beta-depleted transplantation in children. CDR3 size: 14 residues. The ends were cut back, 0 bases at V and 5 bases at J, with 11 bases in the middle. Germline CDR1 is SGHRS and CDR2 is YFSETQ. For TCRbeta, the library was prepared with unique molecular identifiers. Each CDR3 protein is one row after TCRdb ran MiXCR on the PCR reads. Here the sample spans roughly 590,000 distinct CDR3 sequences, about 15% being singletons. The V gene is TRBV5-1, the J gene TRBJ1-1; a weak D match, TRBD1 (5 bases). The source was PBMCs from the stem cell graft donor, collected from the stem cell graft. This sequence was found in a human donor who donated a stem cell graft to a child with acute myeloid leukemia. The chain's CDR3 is CASSLGQQGTEAFF. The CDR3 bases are TGCGCCAGCAGCTTGGGACAGCAAGGTACTGAAGCTTTCTTT.